This is a list of T cell receptor beta chains from one sample in a study of shared clonotypes between healthy human individuals. Produced via immunoSEQ multiplex PCR; TCRdb's table is partial and in-frame only. The sample records over 2,000,000 clones, over 85% being singletons. Sequencing used naive CD8+ T cells from PBMCs. Every receptor here comes from a man between 18 and 29 years old in good health. Some clones in this sample may be carry-over from other donors' samples. CDR3s include the opening cysteine and the closing phenylalanine or tryptophan. The D gene is left open where the match is weak.

CASSLAGTGAQGTEAFF,TGCGCCAGCAGCTTGGCGGGGACAGGGGCGCAGGGGACTGAAGCTTTCTTT,TRBV5-1,TRBJ1-1,TRBD1
CASSQEMWNYANEQFF,TGCGCCAGCAGCCAAGAAATGTGGAACTATGCCAATGAGCAGTTCTTC,TRBV4-3,TRBJ2-1,NA
CASSQPLTGHTGELFF,TGTGCCAGCAGCCAACCTCTGACAGGGCACACCGGGGAGCTGTTTTTT,TRBV9,TRBJ2-2,TRBD1
CASSDRTGYGYTF,TGTGCCAGCAGTGACAGGACAGGGTATGGCTACACCTTC,TRBV6-4,TRBJ1-2,TRBD1
CASSLGGFSGYTF,TGTGCCAGCAGCTTAGGCGGTTTTAGCGGCTACACCTTC,TRBV11-1,TRBJ1-2,NA
CASSELGGAGGTEAFF,TGTGCCAGCAGTGAACTTGGTGGGGCCGGGGGCACTGAAGCTTTCTTT,TRBV6-1,TRBJ1-1,NA
CASSEARSDLGWVAEAFF,TGTGCCAGCAGTGAAGCGCGGAGCGACCTCGGTTGGGTCGCTGAAGCTTTCTTT,TRBV6-1,TRBJ1-1,NA
CSVGDRERLEQYF,TGCAGCGTTGGGGACAGGGAGCGTCTCGAGCAGTACTTC,TRBV29-1,TRBJ2-7,TRBD1
CASSIAGQGPEQYF,TGTGCCAGTAGTATAGCGGGACAGGGGCCGGAGCAGTACTTC,TRBV19,TRBJ2-7,TRBD1
CASSSPERGLETQYF,TGTGCCAGCAGCAGTCCAGAGAGGGGGCTTGAGACCCAGTACTTC,TRBV7-2,TRBJ2-5,TRBD1
CASSGRHRWTFPETQYF,TGTGCCAGCAGCGGGCGGCACCGATGGACCTTCCCGGAGACCCAGTACTTC,TRBV7-2,TRBJ2-5,NA
CASSLVGAGGNTEAFF,TGTGCCAGCAGTTTAGTTGGGGCAGGGGGCAACACTGAAGCTTTCTTT,TRBV27,TRBJ1-1,TRBD1
CASRITGGNQPQHF,TGTGCCAGCCGAATAACAGGGGGTAATCAGCCCCAGCATTTT,TRBV27,TRBJ1-5,TRBD1
CASSKISSGTGAEQYF,TGTGCCAGCAGCAAAATATCTTCCGGGACAGGGGCCGAGCAGTACTTC,TRBV7-3,TRBJ2-7,TRBD1
CASSLSPGHSLNEQFF,TGTGCCAGCAGCCTCTCTCCGGGACATAGCCTGAATGAGCAGTTCTTC,TRBV7-3,TRBJ2-1,NA
CASSLGHGGEQFF,TGTGCCAGCAGCTTAGGACATGGGGGTGAGCAGTTCTTC,TRBV11-2,TRBJ2-1,NA